This entry concerns a single T cell receptor (beta chain). Sequencing used immunoSEQ multiplex PCR; TCRdb keeps in-frame clones, though not all of them. The sample has some 350,000 clones; approximately 89% are singletons. The source of the sample is a study of blood T cell repertoires in COVID-19. CDR1 and CDR2 from the germline V gene are SGDLS and YYNGEE. The CDR3 sequence is 13 residues long. V dropped 3 bases and J dropped 1 base, with 7 bases sitting between them. The clonotype was recovered from a man aged 25 to 45 who had recovered from COVID-19. The V call is TRBV9, the J call TRBJ2-5; the D gene is possibly TRBD1 (5 bases). Sequencing input: PBMCs or T cells enriched from blood (not recorded which). As DNA, the CDR3 is TGTGCCAGCAGCGCGACAGCCCAAGAGACCCAGTACTTC. Translating gives CASSATAQETQYF.